The rows below give T cell receptor beta chains drawn from one sample of a study of blood T cells in healthy people across ages. Via MiXCR, TCRdb re-called the 5' RACE reads, giving one row per CDR3 protein. This table has approximately 1.5 million distinct CDR3 sequences, 35% to 45% appearing once. Specimen: blood. The receptors stem from a woman aged 18-30 years in good health. Both conserved end residues are part of each CDR3. The D gene is left open where the match is weak. Only part of the rows carry a size: once, few, many, or a class if the clone is expanded.

v_call	d_call	j_call	cdr3_length	clone_size	cdr3_nt	cdr3_aa
TRBV29-1	NA	TRBJ1-1	14	few	TGCAGCGTGCGTCCGGTCTTGATGAACACTGAAGCTTTCTTT	CSVRPVLMNTEAFF
TRBV6-1	NA	TRBJ2-7	15	NA	TGTGCCAGCAGAGTAACCGGGACAAATTACTACGAGCAGTACTTC	CASRVTGTNYYEQYF
TRBV12-3/TRBV12-4	NA	TRBJ2-1	14	many	TGTGCCAGCAGTTTAGGGACTACTTACAATGAGCAGTTCTTC	CASSLGTTYNEQFF
TRBV29-1	NA	TRBJ2-1	13	few	TGCAGCGTTAAAACCTCTCCCTACAATGAGCAGTTCTTC	CSVKTSPYNEQFF
TRBV6-2/TRBV6-3	NA	TRBJ1-1	14	NA	TGTGCCAGCAGCCCCGCGACGGTGAACACTGAAGCTTTCTTT	CASSPATVNTEAFF
TRBV29-1	TRBD2	TRBJ2-1	14	NA	TGCAGCGTTGAGGTAGCGGGGCCGGCCAATGAGCAGTTCTTC	CSVEVAGPANEQFF
TRBV2	NA	TRBJ1-1	15	NA	TGTGCCAGCATTACCGACAGGCCCGAGGGGGGGAAAGCTTTCTTT	CASITDRPEGGKAFF
TRBV7-2	TRBD2	TRBJ2-1	15	NA	TGTGCCAGCAGCTCCGGACTAGCGGTCTCCTACGAGCAGTTCTTC	CASSSGLAVSYEQFF
TRBV19	TRBD2	TRBJ2-1	14	NA	TGTGCCAGGGCGGGACTAGCGGGAGTCAATGAGCAGTTCTTC	CARAGLAGVNEQFF
TRBV10-3	TRBD1	TRBJ2-7	13	NA	TGTGCCATTACGGGACAGGGCTCCTACGAGCAGTACTTC	CAITGQGSYEQYF